These 26 T cell receptor beta chains were sequenced from one sample in a study of shared clonotypes between healthy human individuals. Repertoires were generated with immunoSEQ multiplex PCR, while TCRdb's copy carries only in-frame clones and drops some. The sample records a few million clones, about 92% being singletons. Specimen: naive CD4+ T cells sorted from blood. Subset described: CD45RA+ positively selected. Receptor source: a young man in good health.

This chain uses TRBV10-3 with TRBJ1-1; the D gene is possibly TRBD1 (6 bases). The CDR3 consists of 15 residues. Germline CDR1 and CDR2: ENHRY and SYGVKD. The V and J ends lost 2 bases and 1 base respectively, with 11 bases between them. CDR3 loop: CAISEAIQGNTEAFF. The CDR3 DNA follows: TGTGCCATCAGTGAGGCCATACAGGGGAACACTGAAGCTTTCTTT.

The chain recombines TRBV6-1 with TRBJ1-1; 10 bases align to TRBD1. Germline V gene data show CDR1 as MNHNS and CDR2 as SASEGT. This CDR3 has 15 residues. Losses at the gene ends were 6 bases for V and 3 bases for J; bases not matched to a gene: 7. CDR3 region: CASRERDRGYTEAFF. In nucleotides, the CDR3 is TGTGCCAGCAGAGAGAGGGACAGGGGATACACTGAAGCTTTCTTT.

V and J are TRBV28 and TRBJ1-5, with a weak D call TRBD1 (6 bases). V was pared by 3 bases and J by 7 bases, with 13 bases between. This CDR3 is 14 amino acids long. The germline CDR1 and CDR2 sequences are MDHEN and SYDVKM. CDR3 coding DNA: TGTGCCAGCAGTTTCCACAGGGCGAGGCAGCCCCAGCATTTT. It encodes CASSFHRARQPQHF.

This clone was seen just once. The chain uses TRBV7-3 and TRBJ1-3, with a tentative D call TRBD1 (5 bases). Trimming pared 4 bases from V and 4 bases from J, leaving 8 bases between. The germline CDR1 and CDR2 sequences are SGHTA and FQGTGA. The CDR3 covers 13 residues. The CDR3 loop is CASSSGLGNTIYF. The CDR3 nucleotides are TGTGCCAGCAGCTCGGGACTAGGAAACACCATATATTTT.

The DNA of the CDR3 is TGTGCCAGCAGTTACTCCTCAGGGGGCGCCTATGGCTACACCTTC. This encodes CASSYSSGGAYGYTF. The chain links TRBV6-5 to TRBJ1-2, with 8 bases fitting TRBD1. CDR3 length: 15 residues. Germline loops: CDR1 MNHEY, CDR2 SVGAGI. V lost 0 bases to trimming and J lost 4 bases; unmatched junction nucleotides: 4.

Remarks on this clone: Other DNA sequences from this sample encode an identical CDR3 as well. V and J are TRBV5-1 and TRBJ1-1, with D possibly being TRBD1 (5 bases). Looked up from germline, CDR1 is SGHRS and CDR2 is YFSETQ. CDR3 length equals 15 residues. The V gene lost 4 bases and the J gene lost 4 bases, with 17 bases spanning the gap. The CDR3 spells CASSLGGGQGTEAFF. CDR3 in DNA: TGCGCCAGCAGCCTGGGGGGAGGGCAGGGCACTGAAGCTTTCTTT.

The chain is built from TRBV4-1 and TRBJ1-1, with TRBD1 matching 7 bases. The V gene end was trimmed by 8 bases and the J gene end by 1 base; junction bases not matched to a gene: 4. The CDR3 contains 13 residues. The germline V gene encodes CDR1 MGHRA and CDR2 YSYEKL. This chain's CDR3 is CASRRQGNTEAFF. CDR3 in DNA: TGCGCCAGCCGACGACAGGGGAACACTGAAGCTTTCTTT.

The J gene is TRBJ2-1, the V gene TRBV7-3; D may be TRBD2 (6 bases). CDR1 is SGHTA, CDR2 FQGTGA, per germline. The V gene lost 3 bases and the J gene lost 3 bases, with 9 bases spanning the gap. The CDR3 has 14 residues. The CDR3 loop reads CASSLEGYYNEQFF. As DNA, the CDR3 is TGTGCCAGCAGCTTGGAGGGTTACTACAATGAGCAGTTCTTC.

The sample holds one count of this clone. This sequence joins TRBV2 and TRBJ2-3; TRBD2 aligns across 7 bases. Looked up from germline, CDR1 is SNHLY and CDR2 is FYNNEI. With 8 bases clipped from V and 7 bases from J, the junction kept 12 bases outside the gene matches. The CDR3 sequence is 14 residues long. This CDR3 reads CASRAVIGGNTQYF. Written as DNA, the CDR3 is TGTGCCAGCCGCGCAGTTATCGGGGGGAATACGCAGTATTTT.

The chain employs TRBV15 and TRBJ2-1, with a possible D match to TRBD1 (6 bases). CDR3 length: 16 amino acids. V lost 3 bases and J lost 0, with 12 bases in between. CDR1 and CDR2 from the germline V gene are LNHNV and YYDKDF (reference sequence). This chain's CDR3 is CATSRGTGYSYNEQFF. The CDR3 coding sequence is TGTGCCACCAGCAGGGGTACAGGGTACTCCTACAATGAGCAGTTCTTC.

The rearrangement uses TRBV6-1 and TRBJ2-6; the D is unclear. CDR1 and CDR2 from the germline V gene are MNHNS and SASEGT. This CDR3 spans 12 amino acids. V lost 5 bases, J lost 11 bases, and 10 bases lay in between. This CDR3 is CASSPSPHVLTF. Written as DNA, the CDR3 is TGTGCCAGCAGTCCGAGCCCCCACGTCCTGACTTTC.

This chain uses TRBV10-1 with TRBJ2-4; D unresolved. From germline, CDR1 is WNHNN and CDR2 SYGVQD (reference sequence). V shed 7 bases and J shed 0 bases, with 13 bases lying between them. The CDR3 sequence is 15 residues long. This CDR3 reads CASIAPGLAKNIQYF. CDR3 nucleotide sequence: TGCGCCAGCATAGCCCCCGGTTTAGCCAAAAACATTCAGTACTTC.

This chain connects TRBV28 to TRBJ2-5, with D hard to call. Trimming cost V 5 bases and J 5 bases, with 12 bases left between them. CDR1 is MDHEN and CDR2 is SYDVKM in the germline V gene. This CDR3 spans 13 amino acids. The CDR3 reads CASSPPGLETQYF. DNA of the CDR3: TGTGCCAGCAGTCCCCCTGGCCTTGAGACCCAGTACTTC.

This CDR3 reads CASCGGWTFSDTQYF. Here the CDR3 DNA reads TGTGCCAGCTGCGGGGGATGGACATTCTCAGATACGCAGTATTTT. This chain connects TRBV6-1 to TRBJ2-3, with 7 bases fitting TRBD2. Germline V gene data show CDR1 as MNHNS and CDR2 as SASEGT. The V segment lost 8 bases and the J segment 4 bases; nucleotides outside the gene matches: 12. The CDR3 has 15 amino acids.

The chain is built from TRBV5-6 and TRBJ2-3, with TRBD2 as a possible D gene (6 bases). Trimming took off 4 bases at V and 4 bases at J, with 7 bases between the two ends. This CDR3 is built from 12 residues. The germline V gene encodes CDR1 SGHDT and CDR2 YYEEEE. CDR3 sequence reads: CASSPGADTQYF. The CDR3 DNA is TGTGCCAGCAGCCCGGGGGCAGATACGCAGTATTTT. Drawing the rest from reference TRBV5-6 and TRBJ2-3, the complete variable domain is DAGVTQSPTHLIKTRGQQVTLRCSPKSGHDTVSWYQQALGQGPQFIFQYYEEEERQRGNFPDRFSGHQFPNYSSELNVNALLLGDSALYLCASSPGADTQYFGPGTRLTVL.

This clone came up a few times. The genes are TRBV30 and TRBJ1-2; 7 positions match TRBD1. Per germline, CDR1 GTSNPN and CDR2 SVGIG (reference sequence). V trimming: 3 bases; J trimming: 4 bases; junction bases outside the gene matches: 5. The CDR3 totals 13 residues. The DNA of the CDR3 is TGTGCCTGGAGGCAGGGGGGAATCTATGGCTACACCTTC. Translation: CAWRQGGIYGYTF.

The chain couples TRBV6-5 to TRBJ1-1, with 9 nucleotides matching TRBD1. Germline V gene lookup returns CDR1 MNHEY and CDR2 SVGAGI. Unmatched junction bases numbered 4, after V lost 6 bases and J lost 2 bases. The CDR3 is made up of 14 amino acids. CDR3 coding DNA: TGTGCCAGCAGGAAGGACAGGGGAAACACTGAAGCTTTCTTT. This encodes CASRKDRGNTEAFF.

V usage is TRBV28 and J usage is TRBJ1-5, with 9 bases aligning to TRBD1. Germline V gene lookup returns CDR1 MDHEN and CDR2 SYDVKM. V lost 5 bases and J lost 6; bases outside the gene matches: 8. The CDR3 consists of 15 residues. The CDR3 spells CASSGQGQGGQPQHF. The DNA for the CDR3 is TGTGCCAGCAGTGGGCAGGGACAGGGTGGTCAGCCCCAGCATTTT.

In this sample, this clone turned up a few times. The chain has TRBV2 and TRBJ2-7; weak D call: TRBD1 (5 bases). The V and J ends lost 8 bases and 3 bases respectively, with 14 bases between them. The CDR3 is 13 residues long. The V gene's germline CDR1 is SNHLY and CDR2 FYNNEI. For the CDR3, the DNA is TGTGCCAGCGCCGCAGACAGCCTCTACGAGCAGTACTTC. Its protein is CASAADSLYEQYF.

This clone was detected only once. This CDR3 is also generated by other DNA sequences in the sample. CDR3 sequence (DNA): TGCGCCAGCAGCTCCCCGGGACAGGGAGGGGAAAAACTGTTTTTT. This gives the protein CASSSPGQGGEKLFF. The chain employs TRBV5-1 and TRBJ1-4; 9 bases map to TRBD1. Germline V gene lookup returns CDR1 SGHRS and CDR2 YFSETQ. The CDR3 covers 15 residues. V was clipped by 3 bases and J by 8 bases; unmatched bases: 8.

This chain uses TRBV19 with TRBJ1-1, with TRBD1 matching over 9 bases. This CDR3 is 15 amino acids long. Germline V gene data show CDR1 as LNHDA and CDR2 as SQIVND (reference sequence). V lost 9 bases, J lost 0 bases, and 8 bases stayed unmatched. The CDR3 nucleotides are TGTGCCAGGGGAGGGACAGGGAGAATGAACACTGAAGCTTTCTTT. Translated: CARGGTGRMNTEAFF.

About this clone itself: The identical CDR3 is also encoded by other nucleotide sequences in the sample. The chain uses TRBV6-5 and TRBJ1-1; D gene uncertain. CDR1 and CDR2 (germline): MNHEY, SVGAGI. The germline V and J ends were trimmed by 5 bases and 0 bases, with 7 bases remaining between them. The CDR3 runs to 13 residues. CDR3: CASSGQVNTEAFF. The DNA of the CDR3 is TGTGCCAGCAGTGGTCAGGTGAACACTGAAGCTTTCTTT.

The chain has TRBV10-3 and TRBJ1-1; no clear D gene. The CDR3 length is 12 residues. Germline loops: CDR1 ENHRY, CDR2 SYGVKD. V was pared by 6 bases and J by 1 base, with 6 bases between. In nucleotides, the CDR3 is TGTGCCATCAGGACGGGGAACACTGAAGCTTTCTTT. This encodes CAIRTGNTEAFF.

The genes are TRBV5-1 and TRBJ1-2; D unresolved. Trimming shortened V by 1 base and J by 3 bases, and 10 bases separated the two germline ends. The CDR3 loop spans 14 amino acids. CDR1 is SGHRS, CDR2 YFSETQ, per germline. CDR3 residues: CASSLMPGDYGYTF. The CDR3 DNA sequence: TGCGCCAGCAGCTTGATGCCAGGTGACTATGGCTACACCTTC.

The chain has TRBV7-9 and TRBJ2-2; TRBD1 matches 7 bases. Germline CDR1 SEHNR, CDR2 FQNEAQ (reference sequence). The ends lost 8 bases at V and 2 bases at J; junction bases unmatched: 8. The CDR3 is made up of 15 amino acids. CDR3 DNA sequence: TGTGCCAGCGGCCTCGGGACAGACAACACCGGGGAGCTGTTTTTT. As protein: CASGLGTDNTGELFF.

This clone was observed a few times. The chain couples TRBV6-1 to TRBJ1-1; maybe TRBD1 (5 bases). The CDR3 sequence is 14 residues long. Germline V gene sequence: CDR1 MNHNS, CDR2 SASEGT. The V end was cut by 6 bases, the J end by 0 bases, with 11 bases between. The CDR3 nucleotides are TGTGCCAGCAGGGGACTATTCGTGAACACTGAAGCTTTCTTT. It specifies CASRGLFVNTEAFF.